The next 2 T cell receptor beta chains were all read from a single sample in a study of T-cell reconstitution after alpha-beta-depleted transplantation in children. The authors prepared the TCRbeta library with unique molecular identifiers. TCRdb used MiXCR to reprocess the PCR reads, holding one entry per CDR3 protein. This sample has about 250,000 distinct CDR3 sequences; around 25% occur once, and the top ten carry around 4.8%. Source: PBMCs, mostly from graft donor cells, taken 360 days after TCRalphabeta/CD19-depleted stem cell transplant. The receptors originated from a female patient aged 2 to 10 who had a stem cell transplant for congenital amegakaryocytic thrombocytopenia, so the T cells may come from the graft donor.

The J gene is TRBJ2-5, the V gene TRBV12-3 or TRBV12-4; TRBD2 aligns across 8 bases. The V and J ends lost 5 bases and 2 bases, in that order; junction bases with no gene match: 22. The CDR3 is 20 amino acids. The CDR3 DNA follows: TGTGCCAGCAGTCGAACCGGGACTAGGGCAATACGAACCCTACAAGAGACCCAGTACTTC. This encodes CASSRTGTRAIRTLQETQYF.

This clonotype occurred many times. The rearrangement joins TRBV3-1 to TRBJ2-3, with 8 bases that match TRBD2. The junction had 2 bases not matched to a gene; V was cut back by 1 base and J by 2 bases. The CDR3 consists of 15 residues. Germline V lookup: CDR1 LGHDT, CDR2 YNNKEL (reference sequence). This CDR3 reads CASSQGLAFTDTQYF. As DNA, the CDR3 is TGTGCCAGCAGCCAAGGACTAGCGTTCACAGATACGCAGTATTTT.